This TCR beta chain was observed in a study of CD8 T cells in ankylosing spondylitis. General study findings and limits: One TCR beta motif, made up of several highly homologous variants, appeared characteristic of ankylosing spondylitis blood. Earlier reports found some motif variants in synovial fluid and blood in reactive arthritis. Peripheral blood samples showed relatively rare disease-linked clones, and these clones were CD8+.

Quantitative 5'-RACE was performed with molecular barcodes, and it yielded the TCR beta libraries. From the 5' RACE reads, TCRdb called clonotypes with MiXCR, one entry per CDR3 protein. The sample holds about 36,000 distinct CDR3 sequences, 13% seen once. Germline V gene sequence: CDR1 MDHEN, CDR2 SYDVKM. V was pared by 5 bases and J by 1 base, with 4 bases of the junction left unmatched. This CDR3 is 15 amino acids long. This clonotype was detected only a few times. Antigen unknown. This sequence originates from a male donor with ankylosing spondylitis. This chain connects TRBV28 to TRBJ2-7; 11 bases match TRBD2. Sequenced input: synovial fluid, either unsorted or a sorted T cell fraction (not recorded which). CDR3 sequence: CASSARLAGSYEQYF. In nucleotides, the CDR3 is TGTGCCAGCAGTGCTCGACTAGCGGGGTCCTACGAGCAGTACTTC.